Below, one TCR beta chain is given with its context. The V gene lost 3 bases and the J gene lost 3 bases, with 15 bases spanning the gap. This CDR3 spans 16 amino acids. CDR1 KGHSH and CDR2 LQKENI come from the germline V gene. Under the authors' procedure: Reference gene primer amplification gave estimated nucleated cell counts. TCRdb keeps only in-frame clones here, not all; method: immunoSEQ multiplex PCR. Clonal size and the V and J genes are those of that table, whereas D and trimming came from the DNA. This table has about 130,000 clones, about four fifths appearing once. The sample is drawn from a study of blood T cell repertoires in COVID-19. Across the study: Researchers got acute and convalescent COVID-19 samples from the United States, Italy and Spain. Nucleic acid was either cDNA or gDNA, and it came from T cells, B-cell-depleted T cells, or PBMCs.

The chain combines TRBV18 with TRBJ1-3; D remains ambiguous. The receptor's source is a man aged 40-50 years with active or convalescent COVID-19. The sequenced sample was peripheral blood. The CDR3 DNA reads as TGTGCCAGCTCACCGGCAGGCCCGCCAGGTGGAAACACCATATATTTT. This translates into CASSPAGPPGGNTIYF.